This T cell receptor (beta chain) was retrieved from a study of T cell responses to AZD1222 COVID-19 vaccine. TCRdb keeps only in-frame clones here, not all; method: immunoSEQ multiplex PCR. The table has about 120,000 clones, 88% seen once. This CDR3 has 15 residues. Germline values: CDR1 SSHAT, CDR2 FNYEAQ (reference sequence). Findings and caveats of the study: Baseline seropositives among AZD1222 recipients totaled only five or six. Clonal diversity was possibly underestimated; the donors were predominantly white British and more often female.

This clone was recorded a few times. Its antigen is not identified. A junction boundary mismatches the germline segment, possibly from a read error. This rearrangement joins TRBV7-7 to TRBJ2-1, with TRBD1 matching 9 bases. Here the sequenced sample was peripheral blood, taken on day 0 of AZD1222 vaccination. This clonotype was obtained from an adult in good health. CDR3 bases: TGTGCTAGCAGCCCTGGGACAGGGAGCCTCAATGAGCAGTTCTTC. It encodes CASSPGTGSLNEQFF. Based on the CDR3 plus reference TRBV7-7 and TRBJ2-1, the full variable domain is GAGVSQSPRYKVTKRGQDVTLRCDPISSHATLYWYQQALGQGPEFLTYFNYEAQPDKSGLPSDRFSAERPEGSISTLTIQRTEQRDSAMYRCASSPGTGSLNEQFFGPGTRLTVL.